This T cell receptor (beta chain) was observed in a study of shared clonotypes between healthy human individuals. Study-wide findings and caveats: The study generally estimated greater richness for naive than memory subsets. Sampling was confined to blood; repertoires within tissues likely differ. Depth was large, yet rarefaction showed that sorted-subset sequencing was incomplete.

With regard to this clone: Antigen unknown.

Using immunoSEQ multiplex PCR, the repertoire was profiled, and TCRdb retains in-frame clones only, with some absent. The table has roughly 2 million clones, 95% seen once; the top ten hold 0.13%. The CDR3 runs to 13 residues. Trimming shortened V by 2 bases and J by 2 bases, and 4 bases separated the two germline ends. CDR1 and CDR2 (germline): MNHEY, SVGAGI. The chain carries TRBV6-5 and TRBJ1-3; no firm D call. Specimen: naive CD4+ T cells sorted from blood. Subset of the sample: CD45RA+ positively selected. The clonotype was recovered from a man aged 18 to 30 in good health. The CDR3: CASSYLPGNTIYF. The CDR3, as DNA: TGTGCCAGCAGTTACCTTCCTGGAAACACCATATATTTT.